This T cell receptor beta chain was found in a study of OX40 agonist ivuxolimab in advanced cancers. Broadly, across the study: Ivuxolimab was an agonistic, fully human IgG2 monoclonal antibody directed against OX40 (CD134), a costimulatory receptor. Among the roughly 52 dose-escalation patients, some 20 had hepatocellular carcinoma, around 15 melanoma, 9 renal cell carcinoma and 9 head and neck cancer. Intravenous ivuxolimab was administered to patients every 2 weeks at six dose levels: 0.01, 0.1, 0.3, 1.5, 3 and 10 mg/kg. Peripheral TCRbeta sequencing aimed to test whether ivuxolimab altered TCR sequence diversity and caused clonal T-cell expansion. A male proportion of almost 85% and a mean age of about 60 years, ranging from 23 to 79, were recorded for the dose-escalation cohort. The monotherapy dose-escalation portion (N of about 49 patients) of the phase I ivuxolimab trial is reported in the paper. Patients were allowed to have had prior anti-PD-1, anti-PD-L1 or anti-CTLA-4 therapy, and 40% to 45% of the dose-escalation patients had been treated with checkpoint inhibitors. Partial responses were achieved by three dose-escalation patients, of whom one had hepatocellular carcinoma and two had cutaneous melanoma.

Paper-wide results and their limitations: On average, CD8+ T cells showed more expanded clones than CD4+ T cells after ivuxolimab. At doses from 0.1 to 3.0 mg/kg, clonal expansion was seen in both CD4+ and CD8+ blood T cells between baseline and week 6. Low levels of normalized T-cell clonal expansion were also seen in some nonresponding patients. The antigen specificity of the clonally expanded peripheral T cells was not determined. In partial responders in the 0.1-3.0 mg/kg groups, normalized peripheral clonal expansion was found to be among the lowest, especially among CD8+ T cells.

Patients with autoimmune disease history or receiving systemic immunosuppression were excluded from the trial. Peripheral blood for TCR sequencing was drawn from every dose cohort at baseline, at cycle 4 day 1 and at cycle 7 day 1. The samples were drawn from a first-in-human, open-label, multicenter phase I dose-escalation trial of ivuxolimab. Adults with locally advanced or metastatic melanoma, renal cell, hepatocellular, or head and neck squamous cell carcinoma were enrolled in the trial. Before TCR sequencing, CD4+ T cells and CD8+ T cells were sorted from peripheral blood as separate populations. Genomic DNA was extracted from sorted cells for sequencing of the TCRbeta CDR3 region. The immunoSEQ Assay was used to sequence the TCRbeta CDR3 regions. TCRdb stores this immuneACCESS table with in-frame sequences only. Part of the clones is absent; in the studies checked, under half of the shortfall reflects unresolved V genes, and no reason is known for the rest. The sample table records around 62,000 clones; 80% to 90% of these occur just once. The ten largest clonotypes hold about 12% of the sample.

From the cysteine through the phenylalanine, the CDR3 covers 16 amino acids. The DNA shown is the 48-base CDR3, in frame from base 1. V is reduced by 1 base and J by 0 bases, leaving a spacing of 7 bases between them. The germline V gene (reference sequence) gives CDR1 as LNHDA and CDR2 as SQIVND. This clone was counted only a few times. What this receptor recognizes is not known. Base qualities are not at hand, and no much larger clone is one base apart. This TCR was recovered from an adult with an advanced solid tumor such as melanoma, head and neck, liver or kidney cancer. Recombination linked TRBV19 to TRBJ2-6; the D gene is unclear. This specimen consisted of CD4+ or CD8+ T cells sorted from blood, obtained in a trial of the OX40 agonist ivuxolimab. The CDR3: CASSIASPSGANVLTF. In nucleotides, the sequence is TGTGCCAGTAGTATAGCCAGCCCCTCTGGGGCCAACGTCCTGACTTTC.